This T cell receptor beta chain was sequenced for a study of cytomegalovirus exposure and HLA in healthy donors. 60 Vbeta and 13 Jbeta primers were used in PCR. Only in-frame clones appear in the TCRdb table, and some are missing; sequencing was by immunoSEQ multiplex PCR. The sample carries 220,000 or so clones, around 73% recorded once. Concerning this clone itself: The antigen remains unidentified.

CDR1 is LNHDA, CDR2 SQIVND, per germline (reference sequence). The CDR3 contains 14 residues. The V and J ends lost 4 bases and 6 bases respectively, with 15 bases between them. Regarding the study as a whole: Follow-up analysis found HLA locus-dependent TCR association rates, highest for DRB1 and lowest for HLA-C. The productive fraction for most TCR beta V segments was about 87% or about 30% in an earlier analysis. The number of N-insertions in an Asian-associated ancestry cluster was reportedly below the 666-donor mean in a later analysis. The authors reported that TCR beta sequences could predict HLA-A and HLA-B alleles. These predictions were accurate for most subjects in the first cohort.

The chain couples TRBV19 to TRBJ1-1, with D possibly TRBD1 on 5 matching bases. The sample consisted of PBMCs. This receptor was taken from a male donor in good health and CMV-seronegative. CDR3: CASSSRVDRSEAFF. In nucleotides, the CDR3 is TGTGCCAGTAGTAGCAGGGTAGATCGTTCTGAAGCTTTCTTT.